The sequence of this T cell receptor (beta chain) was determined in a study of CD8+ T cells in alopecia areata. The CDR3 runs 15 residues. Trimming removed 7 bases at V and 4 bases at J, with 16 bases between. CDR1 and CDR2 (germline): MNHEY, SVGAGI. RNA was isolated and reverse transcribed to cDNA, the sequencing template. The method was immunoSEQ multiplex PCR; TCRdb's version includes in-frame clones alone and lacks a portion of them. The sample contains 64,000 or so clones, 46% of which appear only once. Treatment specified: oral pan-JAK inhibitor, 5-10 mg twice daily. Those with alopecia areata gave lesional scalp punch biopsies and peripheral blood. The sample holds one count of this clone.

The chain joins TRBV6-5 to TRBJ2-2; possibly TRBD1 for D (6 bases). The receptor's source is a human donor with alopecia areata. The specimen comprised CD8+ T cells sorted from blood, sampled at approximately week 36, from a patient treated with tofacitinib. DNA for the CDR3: TGTGCCAGCACCTCCTTCTTAGGGGGCACCGGGGAGCTGTTTTTT. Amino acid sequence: CASTSFLGGTGELFF.